This is a list of T cell receptor beta chains from one sample in a study of shared clonotypes between healthy human individuals. Here immunoSEQ multiplex PCR was the method, and the copy in TCRdb shows in-frame clones only, minus some. The data show approximately 2.5 million clones, 93% seen once. The sample consisted of naive CD4+ T cells from PBMCs. The receptor source for this set is a man aged 18 to 35 in good health. Some clones in this sample may be carry-over from other donors' samples. Both conserved end residues are part of each CDR3. A D gene is named only where the DNA matches it firmly. Clone size appears in some rows only: once, few, many, or a class for an expanded clone.

V gene	CDR3 length	J gene	D gene	clone size	CDR3 protein	CDR3 DNA
TRBV30	17	TRBJ1-5	-	-	CAWSVGLGRVQVQPQHF	TGTGCCTGGAGTGTAGGGCTAGGGAGGGTGCAAGTGCAGCCCCAGCATTTT
TRBV5-8	14	TRBJ2-1	-	-	CASSLGPSYNEQFF	TGTGCCAGCAGCCTCGGGCCGTCCTACAATGAGCAGTTCTTC
TRBV9	18	TRBJ2-1	TRBD2	-	CASSVAPGGTSGRSEQFF	TGTGCCAGCAGCGTAGCCCCTGGAGGAACTAGCGGGAGAAGTGAGCAGTTCTTC
TRBV7-9	14	TRBJ1-2	-	-	CASSIDRTRSGYTF	TGTGCCAGCAGCATAGACAGGACCCGGTCTGGCTACACCTTC
TRBV4-2	15	TRBJ2-7	-	-	CASSQEGSGTYEQYF	TGTGCCAGCAGCCAAGAGGGGTCAGGCACCTACGAGCAGTACTTC
TRBV6-1	15	TRBJ1-4	-	-	CASSELWRGNEKLFF	TGTGCCAGCAGTGAATTGTGGCGGGGTAATGAAAAACTGTTTTTT
TRBV7-9	15	TRBJ1-4	TRBD1	-	CASSPGQGAREKLFF	TGTGCCAGCAGCCCGGGGCAGGGGGCGCGTGAAAAACTGTTTTTT
TRBV19	12	TRBJ1-5	-	-	CASRGPNQPQHF	TGTGCCAGCAGGGGTCCCAATCAGCCCCAGCATTTT
TRBV5-1	15	TRBJ2-5	-	once	CASRGLGRSQETQYF	TGCGCCAGCAGGGGCCTTGGCCGGAGCCAAGAGACCCAGTACTTC
TRBV11-2	10	TRBJ2-7	TRBD2	once	CASSAGVQYF	TGTGCCAGCAGCGCGGGAGTGCAGTACTTC
TRBV5-4	18	TRBJ1-4	-	-	CASSLVSGAGATNEKLFF	TGTGCCAGCAGCTTGGTTTCAGGCGCTGGGGCAACTAATGAAAAACTGTTTTTT
TRBV9	15	TRBJ2-7	-	-	CASSVGTSLSYEQYF	TGTGCCAGCAGCGTAGGAACCTCTCTCTCCTACGAGCAGTACTTC
TRBV7-8	13	TRBJ2-3	-	-	CASSLQAEDTQYF	TGTGCCAGCAGCTTACAGGCGGAAGATACGCAGTATTTT
TRBV4-3	17	TRBJ1-2	TRBD1	-	CASSHQRYRDSNYGYTF	TGCGCCAGCAGCCACCAGAGGTACCGGGACAGCAACTATGGCTACACCTTC
TRBV19	13	TRBJ1-1	-	few	CASIQGLNTEAFF	TGTGCCAGTATCCAGGGGCTCAACACTGAAGCTTTCTTT
TRBV5-1	18	TRBJ2-6	-	-	CASSEAPGVTPGANVLTF	TGCGCCAGCAGCGAGGCCCCGGGGGTTACTCCTGGGGCCAACGTCCTGACTTTC
TRBV28	15	TRBJ1-1	TRBD1	-	CASKTGTPMNTEAFF	TGTGCCAGCAAGACAGGGACCCCCATGAACACTGAAGCTTTCTTT
TRBV5-1	15	TRBJ2-1	TRBD2	once	CASSPVAGAPNEQFF	TGCGCCAGCAGCCCGGTAGCGGGAGCCCCCAATGAGCAGTTCTTC
TRBV5-4	16	TRBJ1-2	TRBD1	-	CASSPGQGRRAYGYTF	TGTGCCAGCAGCCCCGGACAGGGTCGGCGGGCTTATGGCTACACCTTC
TRBV29-1	14	TRBJ2-3	TRBD2	-	CSVVGGRGADTQYF	TGCAGCGTTGTGGGCGGGAGGGGGGCAGATACGCAGTATTTT
TRBV28	17	TRBJ1-2	-	-	CASSLNGWRGEDYGYTF	TGTGCCAGCAGTTTAAACGGCTGGAGGGGAGAGGACTATGGCTACACCTTC
TRBV11-3	17	TRBJ2-1	-	-	CASSPSFGPDSYNEQFF	TGTGCCAGCAGCCCCTCTTTCGGGCCAGACTCCTACAATGAGCAGTTCTTC
TRBV28	16	TRBJ2-7	-	-	CASSPFGTGASYEQYF	TGTGCCAGCAGTCCGTTCGGGACCGGGGCGTCCTACGAGCAGTACTTC
TRBV7-2	14	TRBJ2-7	-	-	CASSLDGKGYEQYF	TGTGCCAGCAGCTTAGACGGAAAAGGCTACGAGCAGTACTTC
TRBV6-5	16	TRBJ2-1	TRBD2	-	CASSYPVAGRYNEQFF	TGTGCCAGCAGTTACCCGGTAGCGGGACGGTACAATGAGCAGTTCTTC
TRBV18	16	TRBJ1-4	-	-	CASSPGGPPTNEKLFF	TGTGCCAGCTCACCGGGGGGGCCGCCAACTAATGAAAAACTGTTTTTT
TRBV9	16	TRBJ2-1	TRBD2	-	CASSVSGLAGGNEQFF	TGTGCCAGCAGCGTTTCGGGACTAGCGGGAGGGAATGAGCAGTTCTTC
TRBV5-1	15	TRBJ2-3	-	-	CASSLRVSGTDTQYF	TGCGCCAGCAGCTTGCGGGTTTCTGGCACAGATACGCAGTATTTT
TRBV2	15	TRBJ1-1	-	-	CASTPPGGEFTEAFF	TGTGCCAGCACCCCCCCGGGGGGGGAATTCACTGAAGCTTTCTTT
TRBV5-4	13	TRBJ2-3	-	once	CASSLSTTDTQYF	TGTGCCAGCAGCTTGTCGACCACAGATACGCAGTATTTT
TRBV5-3	15	TRBJ1-2	-	-	CARSLRPGRGYGYTF	TGTGCCAGAAGCTTGCGGCCAGGGCGCGGCTATGGCTACACCTTC
TRBV11-2	14	TRBJ2-3	-	-	CASSLVREPDTQYF	TGTGCCAGCAGCTTAGTACGGGAGCCAGATACGCAGTATTTT
TRBV19	15	TRBJ2-1	-	once	CASSGWASPYNEQFF	TGTGCCAGTTCCGGGTGGGCTAGCCCCTACAATGAGCAGTTCTTC
TRBV30	14	TRBJ2-1	-	once	CAWSTNRVRNEQFF	TGTGCCTGGAGTACGAATCGGGTCCGCAATGAGCAGTTCTTC
TRBV4-2	17	TRBJ2-7	TRBD2	-	CASSQASGGTTNYEQYF	TGTGCCAGCAGCCAAGCGTCCGGAGGGACTACAAACTACGAGCAGTACTTC
TRBV18	15	TRBJ2-3	-	-	CASSPWGGGGGTQYF	TGTGCCAGCTCACCATGGGGCGGAGGAGGGGGTACGCAGTATTTT
TRBV7-3	16	TRBJ2-3	-	-	CASSLTFRGSTDTQYF	TGTGCCAGCAGCTTAACGTTCAGGGGTAGCACAGATACGCAGTATTTT
TRBV29-1	12	TRBJ2-7	-	-	CSVERGSYEQYF	TGCAGCGTTGAAAGGGGTTCCTACGAGCAGTACTTC
TRBV14	14	TRBJ1-4	TRBD1	-	CASSPTGVREKLFF	TGTGCCAGCAGCCCGACAGGGGTGCGAGAAAAACTGTTTTTT
TRBV4-2	17	TRBJ1-3	TRBD1	-	CASSQRPPQGAPDTIYF	TGTGCCAGCAGCCAGCGACCCCCCCAGGGGGCGCCGGACACCATATATTTT